The T cell receptor (beta chain) described here comes from a study of shared clonotypes between healthy human individuals. Study observations and caveats: Some clonotypes were shared by all four sorted-subset donors, while others were not shared. The non-shared ones had lower generation probabilities than the shared ones. Several donors had roughly 5% of their naive CD4 clonotypes in common.

As handled by the study authors: Owing to the provision of junction-only sequences devoid of quality scores by immunoSEQ, filtering differed. The protocol was immunoSEQ multiplex PCR, while the TCRdb copy is restricted to in-frame clones and leaves out a portion. Clone size and the V and J calls come from that table; the DNA yielded D and trimming. Among 2 million to 2.5 million clones listed, approximately 94% were seen once. CD4+ cell separation produced CD45RA+ naive and CD45RA-negative memory subsets. V was shortened by 2 bases and J by 8 bases, with 12 bases between the two germline ends. Germline loops: CDR1 KGHSH, CDR2 LQKENI. This CDR3 region has 14 residues. Only one count was recorded for this clone. Its cognate antigen is unknown.

J is TRBJ1-4 and V is TRBV18, with no clear D. This clonotype was obtained from a man younger than 35 in good health. Material: naive CD4+ T cells sorted from blood. The subset: CD45RA+ positively selected. In nucleotides, the CDR3 is TGTGCCAGCTCACCAACGGGTCAATCGGAAAAACTGTTTTTT. This encodes CASSPTGQSEKLFF.